What follows describes a single TCR beta chain. There is no known antigen for this receptor. The record has no base qualities; no much larger clone is one base away. Within the sample, other DNA sequences also encode this same CDR3. This entry belongs to a study of shared clonotypes between healthy human individuals (dated by TCRdb to 2018 to 2020). Looking at the study overall: Three men and a couple of women, aged 18 to 49 years, made up the cohort. Each donor's leukapheresis produced roughly between roughly 0.94 and 9.5 billion PBMCs. Per donor, three plates each were used for CD4 naive and CD4 memory, two for CD8 naive, and one for CD8 memory. The study deeply sequenced blood TCR repertoires of about five healthy adults to estimate repertoire size and the extent of clonotype sharing between individuals. Libraries were prepared and TCR repertoires were sequenced by different laboratories using diverse techniques, in order to increase sequencing depth and limit assay-specific biases.

TCR CDR3 regions were amplified from genomic DNA by multiplex PCR using the deep immunoSEQ assay. Extracted genomic DNA from each cell subset was distributed evenly across all wells of several immunoSEQ 96-well plates, and each plate was treated as a replicate. For sorted subsets, 200 to 250 ng genomic DNA, equal to approximately 30,000 T cell genomes, was loaded into each replicate PCR. Purified libraries were quantified with a Qubit 3.0 fluorometer, sized on a Bioanalyzer 2100, and re-quantified with the KAPA Library Quantification kit. Each immunoSEQ 96-well plate was sequenced on its own single-read 150-cycle Illumina NextSeq 550 flow cell. On the study's bioinformatics: The immunoSEQ output contained only junctional sequences without quality scores, so filtering could not match that applied to full-length reads. To assign V/J genes and CDR3, sequences were annotated against IMGT germline references using PyIR, a Python wrapper for IgBLAST v1.9. Reads with weak V/J assignments (E-value above 1e-6), missing CDR3, stop codons, out-of-frame junctions, or ambiguous translated residues were removed. V3J clonotypes were defined by identical inferred V gene, J gene, and CDR3 amino acid sequence. Percentage overlap between repertoires was calculated by dividing the number of shared unique clonotypes by the size of the smaller repertoire. Richness of each repertoire was evaluated using RTK rarefaction, the Chao1 estimator, and Recon v2.1 estimates of unobserved clonotypes. Generation probabilities for all TCRbeta clonotypes obtained by the gDNA method from a handful of donors were computed using OLGA. TCRdb retrieved this table from immuneACCESS and kept in-frame rearrangements only. Not all clones are present; in checked studies, unresolved V genes account for under half, and no reason is known for the remainder. Clonal size and the V and J genes are those of that table, whereas D and trimming came from the DNA. The sample profile shows over 2,000,000 clones; roughly 93% of them were found once. The top ten constitute around 1.7% of the sample.

V and J are truncated by 5 bases and 5 bases respectively, leaving an intervening sequence of 12 bases. CDR1 SGHVS and CDR2 FQNEAQ were looked up in the germline V gene. The CDR3 runs 13 amino acids, cysteine and phenylalanine included. Only CDR3 DNA is held: 39 bases, read in frame from base 1. CD8 naive samples consisted of CD45RO-negative cells that were positively selected for CCR7, yielding a CD45RA+CCR7+ population without TemRA cells. The donors were healthy, HIV-negative adults who had no recently reported acute infections or vaccinations. Only Caucasian adults living in Nashville, Tennessee, USA were represented among the donors. After blood collection by leukapheresis, PBMCs were isolated using Ficoll-Histopaque density gradient centrifugation and then cryopreserved in the vapor phase of liquid nitrogen. Purity and quantity of every magnetically sorted T cell population were checked by analytical flow cytometry. From each sorted fraction, genomic DNA was isolated and quantified by UV absorbance on a Nanodrop 2000c.

The study at large found these results: Across several donors, approximately 4.9% of naive CD4, 3% to 3.5% of naive CD8, about 2.3% of memory CD4, and 0.4% of memory CD8 clonotypes were shared. Sampling was limited to blood, and TCR repertoires in tissue likely differ from TCR repertoires in blood. Higher generation probabilities were observed for clonotypes shared by all four sorted-subset donors than for non-shared clonotypes. Rarefaction of sorted-subset datasets indicated incomplete sequencing despite the large sequencing depth. Because the study included only a small number of donors, the genetic and exposure-history diversity represented was limited. Larger estimated clonotype richness was generally found for naive subsets than for memory subsets. Pairwise subsampling indicated that sequencing depth was expected to affect the degree of clonotype sharing among donors.

The sequence was collected from a man between 18 and 29 years old in good health. Some clones in this sample may be carry-over from other donors' samples. Sequenced: naive CD8+ T cells from PBMCs. What the cell subset or site label conveys for this sample: CD45RA+CCR7+. The chain links TRBV7-8 with TRBJ2-5, with TRBD2 perhaps the D gene, on 6 matching bases. The CDR3 region reads CASSLGGRETQYF. The nucleotides are TGTGCCAGCAGCCTTGGTGGGAGGGAGACCCAGTACTTC.